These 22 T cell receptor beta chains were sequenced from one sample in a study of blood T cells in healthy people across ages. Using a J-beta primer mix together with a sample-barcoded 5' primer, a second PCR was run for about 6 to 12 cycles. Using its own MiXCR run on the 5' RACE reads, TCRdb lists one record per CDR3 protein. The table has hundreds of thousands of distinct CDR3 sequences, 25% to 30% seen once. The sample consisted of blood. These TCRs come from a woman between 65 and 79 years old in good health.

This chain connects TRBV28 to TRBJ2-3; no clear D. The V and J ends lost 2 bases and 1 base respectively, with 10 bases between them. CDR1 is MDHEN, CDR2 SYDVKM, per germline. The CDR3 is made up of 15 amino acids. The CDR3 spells CASSLRMVGTDTQYF. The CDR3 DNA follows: TGTGCCAGCAGTTTAAGGATGGTTGGCACAGATACGCAGTATTTT.

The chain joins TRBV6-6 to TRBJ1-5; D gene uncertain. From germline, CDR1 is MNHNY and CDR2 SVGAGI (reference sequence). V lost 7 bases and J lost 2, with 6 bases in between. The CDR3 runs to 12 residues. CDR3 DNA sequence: TGTGCCAGCACCCAGGGCAATCAGCCCCAGCATTTT. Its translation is CASTQGNQPQHF.

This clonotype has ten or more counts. The CDR3 spells CASSFGAEGGQPQHF. CDR3 bases: TGTGCCAGCAGCTTTGGAGCGGAGGGGGGACAGCCCCAGCATTTT. V gene TRBV7-9 combines with J gene TRBJ1-5, with D perhaps matching TRBD1 (6 bases). V was trimmed by 3 bases and J by 7 bases, leaving 16 bases between them. Germline CDR1 SEHNR, CDR2 FQNEAQ (reference sequence). The CDR3 is 15 residues long.

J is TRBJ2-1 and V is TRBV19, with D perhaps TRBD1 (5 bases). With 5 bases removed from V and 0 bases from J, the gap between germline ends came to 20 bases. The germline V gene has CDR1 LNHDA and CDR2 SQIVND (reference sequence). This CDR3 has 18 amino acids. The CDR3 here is CASSPEKKGRTSYNEQFF. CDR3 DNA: TGTGCCAGTAGTCCTGAGAAAAAGGGGCGAACCTCCTACAATGAGCAGTTCTTC.

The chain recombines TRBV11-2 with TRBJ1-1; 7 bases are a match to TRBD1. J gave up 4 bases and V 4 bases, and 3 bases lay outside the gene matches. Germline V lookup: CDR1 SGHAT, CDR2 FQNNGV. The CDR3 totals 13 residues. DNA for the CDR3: TGTGCCAGCAGCTCCGACAGGGCCACTGAAGCTTTCTTT. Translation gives CASSSDRATEAFF. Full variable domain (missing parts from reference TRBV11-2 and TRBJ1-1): EAGVAQSPRYKIIEKRQSVAFWCNPISGHATLYWYQQILGQGPKLLIQFQNNGVVDDSQLPKDRFSAERLKGVDSTLKIQPAKLEDSAVYLCASSSDRATEAFFGQGTRLTVV.

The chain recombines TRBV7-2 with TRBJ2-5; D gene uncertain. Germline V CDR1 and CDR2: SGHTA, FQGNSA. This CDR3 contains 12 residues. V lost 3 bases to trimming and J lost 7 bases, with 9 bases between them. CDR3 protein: CASSFDGATQYF. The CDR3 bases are TGTGCCAGCAGCTTTGACGGTGCGACCCAGTACTTC.

The CDR3 nucleotides are TGCAGTGCTAGAGAACGCCAGCGAAATGAAAAACTGTTTTTT. It is translated as CSARERQRNEKLFF. This chain joins TRBV20-1 and TRBJ1-4, with D unresolved. Germline assignment: CDR1 DFQATT and CDR2 SNEGSKA (reference sequence). The CDR3 spans 14 residues. Trimming removed 0 bases at V and 5 bases at J, with 10 bases between.

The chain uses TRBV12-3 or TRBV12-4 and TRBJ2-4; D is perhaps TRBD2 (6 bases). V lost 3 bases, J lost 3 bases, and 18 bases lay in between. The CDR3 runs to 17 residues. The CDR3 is CASSFSGTLLIKNIQYF. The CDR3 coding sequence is TGTGCCAGCAGTTTTTCAGGGACTTTGTTAATCAAAAACATTCAGTACTTC.

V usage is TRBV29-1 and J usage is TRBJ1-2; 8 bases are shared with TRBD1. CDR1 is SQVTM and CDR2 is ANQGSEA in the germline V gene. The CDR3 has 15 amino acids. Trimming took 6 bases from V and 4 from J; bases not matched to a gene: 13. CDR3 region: CSVEDTGTGSYGYTF. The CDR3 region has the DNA TGCAGCGTCGAGGACACCGGGACAGGAAGCTATGGCTACACCTTC.

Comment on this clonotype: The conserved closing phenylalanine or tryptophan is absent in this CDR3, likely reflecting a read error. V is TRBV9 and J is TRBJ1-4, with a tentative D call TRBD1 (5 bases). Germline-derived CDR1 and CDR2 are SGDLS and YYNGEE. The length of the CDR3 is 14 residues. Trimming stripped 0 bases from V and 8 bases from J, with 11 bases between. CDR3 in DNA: TGTGCCAGCAGCGTAGGGGGGACGGCCGAAAAACTGTTTTCT. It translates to CASSVGGTAEKLFS.

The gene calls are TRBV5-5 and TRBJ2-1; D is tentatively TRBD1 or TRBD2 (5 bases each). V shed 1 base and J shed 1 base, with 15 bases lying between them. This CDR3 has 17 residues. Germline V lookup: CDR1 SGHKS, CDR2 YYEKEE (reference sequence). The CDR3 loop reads CASSLSQGWGSYNEQFF. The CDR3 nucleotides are TGTGCCAGCAGCTTGAGCCAGGGATGGGGGTCCTACAATGAGCAGTTCTTC.

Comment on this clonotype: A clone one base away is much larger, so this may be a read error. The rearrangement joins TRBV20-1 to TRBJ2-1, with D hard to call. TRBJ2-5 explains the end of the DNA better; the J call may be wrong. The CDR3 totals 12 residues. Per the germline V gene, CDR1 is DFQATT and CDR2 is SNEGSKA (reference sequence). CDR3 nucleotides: TGCAGTGCTAGTACCGGAAAAGAGGCCCAGTACTTC. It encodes CSASTGKEAQYF.

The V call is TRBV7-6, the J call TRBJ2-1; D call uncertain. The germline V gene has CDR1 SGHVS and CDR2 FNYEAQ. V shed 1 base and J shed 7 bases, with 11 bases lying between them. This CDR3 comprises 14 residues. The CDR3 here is CASSLEVENNEQFF. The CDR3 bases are TGTGCCAGCAGCTTAGAAGTAGAGAATAATGAGCAGTTCTTC.

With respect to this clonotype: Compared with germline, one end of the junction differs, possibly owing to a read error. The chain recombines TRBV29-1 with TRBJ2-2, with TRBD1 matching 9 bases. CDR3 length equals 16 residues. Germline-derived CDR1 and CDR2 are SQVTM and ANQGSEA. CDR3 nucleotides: TGCAGCGTTGAAGCCAACAGACAGGGGGACACCGGGGAGCTGTCTTTT. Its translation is CSVEANRQGDTGELSF.

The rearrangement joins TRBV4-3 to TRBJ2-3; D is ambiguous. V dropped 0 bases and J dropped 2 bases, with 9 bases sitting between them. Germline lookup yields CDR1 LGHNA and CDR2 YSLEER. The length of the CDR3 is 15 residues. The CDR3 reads CASSQDGPITDTQYF. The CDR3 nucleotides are TGCGCCAGCAGCCAAGACGGGCCCATCACAGATACGCAGTATTTT.

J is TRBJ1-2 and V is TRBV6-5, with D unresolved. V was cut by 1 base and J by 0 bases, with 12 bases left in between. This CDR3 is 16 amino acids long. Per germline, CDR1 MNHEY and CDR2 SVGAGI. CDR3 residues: CASSYYSGTANYGYTF. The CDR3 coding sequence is TGTGCCAGCAGTTACTACTCGGGCACAGCTAACTATGGCTACACCTTC.

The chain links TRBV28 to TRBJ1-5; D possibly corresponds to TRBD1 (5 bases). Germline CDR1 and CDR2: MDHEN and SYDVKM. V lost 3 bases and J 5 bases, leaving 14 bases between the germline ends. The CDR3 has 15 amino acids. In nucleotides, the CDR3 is TGTGCCAGCAGTTTTGCAGGGCTTGGCGATCAGCCCCAGCATTTT. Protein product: CASSFAGLGDQPQHF. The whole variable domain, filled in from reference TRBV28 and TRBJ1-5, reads DVKVTQSSRYLVKRTGEKVFLECVQDMDHENMFWYRQDPGLGLRLIYFSYDVKMKEKGDIPEGYSVSREKKERFSLILESASTNQTSMYLCASSFAGLGDQPQHFGDGTRLSIL.

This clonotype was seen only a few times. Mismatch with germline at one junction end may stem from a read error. The CDR3 bases are TGTGTCAGCACCTTGGACGCAACCTACGAGCAGTACTTC. Translation: CVSTLDATYEQYF. V usage is TRBV5-8 and J usage is TRBJ2-7; D not resolved. CDR3 size: 13 residues. Germline V gene lookup returns CDR1 SGHTS and CDR2 YDEGEE. The full variable domain, its missing parts supplied by reference TRBV5-8 and TRBJ2-7, is EAGVTQSPTHLIKTRGQQATLRCSPISGHTSVYWYQQALGLGLQFLLWYDEGEERNRGNFPPRFSGRQFPNYSSELNVNALELEDSALYLCVSTLDATYEQYFGPGTRLTVT.

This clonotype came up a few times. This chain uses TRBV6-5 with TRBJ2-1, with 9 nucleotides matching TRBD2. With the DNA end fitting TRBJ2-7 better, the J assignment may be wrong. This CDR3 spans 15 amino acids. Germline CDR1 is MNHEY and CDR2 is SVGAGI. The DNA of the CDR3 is TGTGCCAGCAGTATTTCGACTAGCGGATCCTACGAGCAGTACTTC. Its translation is CASSISTSGSYEQYF.

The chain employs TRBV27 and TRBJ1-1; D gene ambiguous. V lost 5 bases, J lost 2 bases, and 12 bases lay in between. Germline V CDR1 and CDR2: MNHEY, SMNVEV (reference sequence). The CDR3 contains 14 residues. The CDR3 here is CASSRLRSNTEAFF. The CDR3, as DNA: TGTGCCAGCAGTCGCTTACGGAGTAACACTGAAGCTTTCTTT.

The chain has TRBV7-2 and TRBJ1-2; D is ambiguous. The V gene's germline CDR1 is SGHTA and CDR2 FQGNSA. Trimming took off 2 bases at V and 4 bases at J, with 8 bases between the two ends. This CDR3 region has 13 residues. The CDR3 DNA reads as TGTGCCAGCAGCTTATCCAGTTTCTATGGCTACACCTTC. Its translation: CASSLSSFYGYTF.

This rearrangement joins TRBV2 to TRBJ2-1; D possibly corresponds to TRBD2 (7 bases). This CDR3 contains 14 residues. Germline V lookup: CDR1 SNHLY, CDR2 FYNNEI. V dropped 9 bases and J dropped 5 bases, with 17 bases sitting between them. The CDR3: CASRGGVEDNEQFF. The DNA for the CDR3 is TGTGCCAGTAGGGGGGGAGTAGAGGACAATGAGCAGTTCTTC.